One sample yielded the 17 T cell receptor beta chains listed below, sequenced in a study of blood T cells in healthy people across ages. Sample-barcoded 5' priming and a J-beta primer mix drove a second PCR of 7 to 11 cycles. TCRdb re-analysed the 5' RACE reads in MiXCR, keeping a single row per CDR3 protein. The sample has hundreds of thousands of distinct CDR3 sequences; approximately 25% are singletons. The sample also formed part of further work on T cells of mothers and their children.

Sequencing was performed on blood. The receptors derive from a boy aged 5-17 years in good health.

The genes are TRBV4-1 and TRBJ2-7; 8 bases are shared with TRBD1. Germline trimming cut 0 bases from V and 3 bases from J; bases unmatched to any gene: 7. The CDR3 has 16 residues. The germline CDR1 and CDR2 sequences are MGHRA and YSYEKL. The DNA of the CDR3 is TGCGCCAGCAGCCAAGACCAGGGGGCTTACTACTACGAGCAGTACTTC. Its translation is CASSQDQGAYYYEQYF.

The rearrangement joins TRBV2 to TRBJ1-1, with D possibly TRBD1 on 5 matching bases. Trimming removed 10 bases from V and 1 base from J, with 19 bases in between. Germline CDR1 and CDR2: SNHLY and FYNNEI. The CDR3 runs to 15 residues. CDR3 in DNA: TGTGCCACCTCACTCAGGGCTAATTGGAACACTGAAGCTTTCTTT. Its translation: CATSLRANWNTEAFF.

V gene TRBV27 combines with J gene TRBJ2-5, with TRBD2 as a possible D gene (6 bases). The CDR3 runs to 13 residues. V dropped 9 bases and J dropped 4 bases, with 15 bases sitting between them. CDR1 and CDR2 (germline): MNHEY, SMNVEV (reference sequence). The CDR3 sequence: CASGGTPRETQYF. The DNA for the CDR3 is TGTGCCAGTGGGGGGACGCCCCGAGAGACCCAGTACTTC.

The genes are TRBV5-4 and TRBJ2-3; D gene uncertain. Germline CDR1 SGHNT, CDR2 YYREEE (reference sequence). CDR3 length: 13 amino acids. V dropped 4 bases and J dropped 10 bases, with 16 bases sitting between them. CDR3: CASSPTDGRAQYF. The CDR3 nucleotides are TGTGCCAGCAGCCCAACGGATGGCAGAGCGCAGTATTTT.

This chain uses TRBV28 with TRBJ2-2, with D hard to call. V dropped 6 bases and J dropped 2 bases, with 10 bases sitting between them. This CDR3 is 14 amino acids long. CDR1 and CDR2 (germline): MDHEN, SYDVKM. In nucleotides, the CDR3 is TGTGCCAGCAGCCCCGAGGTCAACACCGGGGAGCTGTTTTTT. Protein sequence: CASSPEVNTGELFF. Full variable domain (remainder filled in from reference TRBV28 and TRBJ2-2): DVKVTQSSRYLVKRTGEKVFLECVQDMDHENMFWYRQDPGLGLRLIYFSYDVKMKEKGDIPEGYSVSREKKERFSLILESASTNQTSMYLCASSPEVNTGELFFGEGSRLTVL.

This chain uses TRBV20-1 with TRBJ2-7, with 8 bases matching TRBD2. The V gene's germline CDR1 is DFQATT and CDR2 SNEGSKA (reference sequence). This CDR3 comprises 12 residues. V shed 4 bases, J shed 8 bases, and the junction held 7 bases outside the gene matches. Here the CDR3 DNA reads TGCAGTGCTATTAGCGGGAATAGTAAGCAGTACTTC. Amino acid sequence: CSAISGNSKQYF.

This clonotype was seen only a few times. The chain recombines TRBV28 with TRBJ2-2; 10 bases line up with TRBD2. The CDR3 spans 17 residues. CDR1 MDHEN and CDR2 SYDVKM come from the germline V gene. Trimming removed 6 bases from V and 7 bases from J; junction bases left unmatched: 14. CDR3 DNA: TGTGCCAGCAGACCCCGGATGTACAGCGGGAGGGGCGGGGAGCTGTTTTTT. Translating gives CASRPRMYSGRGGELFF.

The rearrangement joins TRBV7-9 to TRBJ1-5, with unresolved D. In germline, CDR1 is SEHNR, CDR2 FQNEAQ (reference sequence). The germline V and J ends were trimmed by 0 bases and 3 bases, with 9 bases remaining between them. The length of the CDR3 is 15 residues. The DNA of the CDR3 is TGTGCCAGCAGCTTAGCGCAGGAACCCAATCAGCCCCAGCATTTT. Protein sequence: CASSLAQEPNQPQHF.

This clonotype has a handful of counts. J is TRBJ2-7 and V is TRBV4-2; D uncertain. V was pared by 1 base and J by 5 bases, with 9 bases between. CDR1 and CDR2 from the germline V gene are LGHNA and YNFKEQ. The CDR3 length is 13 residues. The CDR3 here is CASSQGGDDEQYF. The CDR3 region has the DNA TGTGCCAGCAGCCAAGGAGGCGACGACGAGCAGTACTTC.

This rearrangement joins TRBV20-1 to TRBJ1-3, with 9 nucleotides matching TRBD1. CDR3 length equals 16 residues. V gave up 0 bases and J gave up 2 bases; unmatched junction bases: 5. Germline CDR1 reads DFQATT; CDR2 reads SNEGSKA (reference sequence). CDR3 DNA sequence: TGCAGTGCTAGAGATTTTACAGGGGGCCCTGGAAACACCATATATTTT. It is translated as CSARDFTGGPGNTIYF.

This clonotype was observed a few times. The chain links TRBV7-9 to TRBJ1-6; 12 positions match TRBD1. Looked up from germline, CDR1 is SEHNR and CDR2 is FQNEAQ (reference sequence). The CDR3 spans 17 residues. The V gene end was trimmed by 5 bases and the J gene end by 5 bases; junction bases not matched to a gene: 7. Here the CDR3 reads CASSRTGTGGNNSPLHF. The CDR3 DNA reads TGTGCCAGCAGCCGAACCGGGACAGGGGGCAATAATTCACCCCTCCACTTT.

A few counts support this clonotype. The chain combines TRBV6-6 with TRBJ1-4; TRBD1 aligns across 7 bases. The germline gives CDR1 MNHNY, CDR2 SVGAGI (reference sequence). After removal of 5 bases from V and 11 bases from J, the junction contained 8 bases not matched to a gene. The CDR3 is 13 amino acids. The CDR3 loop is CASSPGQTGKLFF. CDR3 bases: TGTGCCAGCAGTCCGGGGCAGACAGGGAAACTGTTTTTT.

In this sample, this clonotype turned up a few times. The chain combines TRBV11-2 with TRBJ2-4, with D perhaps matching TRBD1 (6 bases). Looked up from germline, CDR1 is SGHAT and CDR2 is FQNNGV. The CDR3 is 15 amino acids. Trimming cost V 2 bases and J 8 bases, with 16 bases left between them. CDR3 in DNA: TGTGCCAGCAGCTTAATGGGGGTGGGGGCGTACATTCAGTACTTC. Translated, it gives CASSLMGVGAYIQYF.

The V call is TRBV12-3 or TRBV12-4, the J call TRBJ2-3, with unresolved D. The V and J ends lost 5 bases and 2 bases respectively, with 11 bases between them. This CDR3 has 14 amino acids. CDR3 in DNA: TGTGCCAGCAGTCCGGATATCCCCACAGATACGCAGTATTTT. This codes for CASSPDIPTDTQYF.

This clonotype has more than one count but fewer than ten. The CDR3 sequence: CASSLGYFGEQFF. The DNA for the CDR3 is TGTGCCAGTAGTTTGGGGTATTTTGGTGAGCAGTTCTTC. The chain is built from TRBV19 and TRBJ2-1; no clear D gene. Germline V gene data show CDR1 as LNHDA and CDR2 as SQIVND (reference sequence). This CDR3 spans 13 amino acids. V lost 5 bases and J lost 9, with 14 bases in between. The full variable domain, in which reference TRBV19 and TRBJ2-1 provide the parts outside the CDR3, is DGGITQSPKYLFRKEGQNVTLSCEQNLNHDAMYWYRQDPGQGLRLIYYSQIVNDFQKGDIAEGYSVSREKKESFPLTVTSAQKNPTAFYLCASSLGYFGEQFFGPGTRLTVL.

Regarding this clonotype: An end of the junction does not agree with germline; a read error may underlie this. The chain recombines TRBV15 with TRBJ1-4; D perhaps matches TRBD1 (5 bases). This CDR3 comprises 15 residues. The germline V gene encodes CDR1 LNHNV and CDR2 YYDKDF (reference sequence). As DNA, the CDR3 is TGTACCACCAGCAGGAGGGGCAGGGAGAATGAAAAACTGTTTTTT. It yields the protein CTTSRRGRENEKLFF. Using reference TRBV15 and TRBJ1-4 for the parts outside the CDR3, the full variable domain is DAMVIQNPRYQVTQFGKPVTLSCSQTLNHNVMYWYQQKSSQAPKLLFHYYDKDFNNEADTPDNFQSRRPNTSFCFLDIRSPGLGDTAMYLCTTSRRGRENEKLFFGSGTQLSVL.

A few counts support this clonotype. The chain couples TRBV7-2 to TRBJ1-3, with 8 bases that match TRBD1. Germline V gives CDR1 SGHTA, CDR2 FQGNSA. V was clipped by 5 bases and J by 4 bases; unmatched bases: 4. This CDR3 has 14 amino acids. CDR3 amino acids: CASSPWTGGNTIYF. The CDR3 nucleotides read TGTGCCAGCAGCCCTTGGACAGGGGGAAACACCATATATTTT.